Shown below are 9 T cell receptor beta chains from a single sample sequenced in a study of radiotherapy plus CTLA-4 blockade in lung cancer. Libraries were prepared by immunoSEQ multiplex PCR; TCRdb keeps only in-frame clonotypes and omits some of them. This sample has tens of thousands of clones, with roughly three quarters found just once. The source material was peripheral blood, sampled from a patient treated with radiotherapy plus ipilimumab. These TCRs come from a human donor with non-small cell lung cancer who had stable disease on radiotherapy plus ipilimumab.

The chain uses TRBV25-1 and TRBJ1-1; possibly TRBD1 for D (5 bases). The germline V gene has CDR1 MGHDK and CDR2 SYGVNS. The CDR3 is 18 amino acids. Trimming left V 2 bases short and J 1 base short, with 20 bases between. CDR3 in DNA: TGTGCCAGCAGTGAAATGGTTGGGGGAGCGATAAGGAACACTGAAGCTTTCTTT. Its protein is CASSEMVGGAIRNTEAFF. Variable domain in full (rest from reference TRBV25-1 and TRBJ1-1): EADIYQTPRYLVIGTGKKITLECSQTMGHDKMYWYQQDPGMELHLIHYSYGVNSTEKGDLSSESTVSRIRTEHFPLTLESARPSHTSQYLCASSEMVGGAIRNTEAFFGQGTRLTVV.

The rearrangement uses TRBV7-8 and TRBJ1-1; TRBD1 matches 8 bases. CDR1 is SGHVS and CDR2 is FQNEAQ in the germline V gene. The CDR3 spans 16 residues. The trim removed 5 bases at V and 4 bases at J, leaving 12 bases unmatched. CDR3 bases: TGTGCCAGCAGCCGCCGGCCAGGGGGCGGGGTCACTGAAGCTTTCTTT. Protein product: CASSRRPGGGVTEAFF.

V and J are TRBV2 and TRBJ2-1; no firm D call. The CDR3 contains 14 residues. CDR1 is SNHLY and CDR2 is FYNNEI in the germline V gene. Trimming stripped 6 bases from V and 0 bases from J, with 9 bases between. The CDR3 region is CASRSLSSYNEQFF. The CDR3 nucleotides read TGTGCCAGCAGGAGTCTAAGCTCCTACAATGAGCAGTTCTTC.

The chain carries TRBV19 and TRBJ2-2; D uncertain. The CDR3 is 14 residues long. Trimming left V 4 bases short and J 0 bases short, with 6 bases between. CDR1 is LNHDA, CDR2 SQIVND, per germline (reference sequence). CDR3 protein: CASSKKANTGELFF. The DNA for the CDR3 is TGTGCCAGTAGTAAAAAGGCGAACACCGGGGAGCTGTTTTTT.

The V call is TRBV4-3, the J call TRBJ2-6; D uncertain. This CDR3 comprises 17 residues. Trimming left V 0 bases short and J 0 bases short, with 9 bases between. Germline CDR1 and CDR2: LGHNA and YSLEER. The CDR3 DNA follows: TGCGCCAGCAGCCAAGATAGGGAACTCTCTGGGGCCAACGTCCTGACTTTC. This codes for CASSQDRELSGANVLTF.

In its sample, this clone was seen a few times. CDR3 protein: CASSEYVFLNEQFF. CDR3 DNA: TGTGCCAGCAGTGAATACGTGTTTCTCAATGAGCAGTTCTTC. The rearrangement uses TRBV6-1 and TRBJ2-1; D ambiguous. Per the germline V gene, CDR1 is MNHNS and CDR2 is SASEGT. This CDR3 is built from 14 residues. Trimming removed 2 bases from V and 6 bases from J, with 11 bases in between.

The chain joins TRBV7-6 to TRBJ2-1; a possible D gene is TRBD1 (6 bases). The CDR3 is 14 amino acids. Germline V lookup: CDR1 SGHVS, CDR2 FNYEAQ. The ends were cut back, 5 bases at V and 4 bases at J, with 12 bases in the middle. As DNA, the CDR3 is TGTGCCAGCAGCCCCCTGGACAGTTACAATGAGCAGTTCTTC. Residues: CASSPLDSYNEQFF.

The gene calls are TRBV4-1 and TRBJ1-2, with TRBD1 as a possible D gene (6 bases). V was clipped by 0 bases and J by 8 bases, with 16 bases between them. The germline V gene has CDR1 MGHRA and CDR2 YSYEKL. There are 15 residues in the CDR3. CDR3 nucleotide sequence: TGCGCCAGCAGCCAAGACGGGACAATGGCTCGAGGCTACACCTTC. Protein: CASSQDGTMARGYTF.

The CDR3 nucleotides read TGCAGCGTTGACAGGGCACATGAGCAGTTCTTC. Amino acid sequence: CSVDRAHEQFF. The chain links TRBV29-1 to TRBJ2-1, with D perhaps matching TRBD1 (5 bases). This CDR3 is built from 11 residues. Trimming cost V 3 bases and J 8 bases, with 8 bases left between them. The V gene's germline CDR1 is SQVTM and CDR2 ANQGSEA.